This TCR beta chain was recovered during a study of T cells after yellow fever vaccination. Whole-study context: Libraries from low-cell-number fractions were prepared with the SMART-Seq v4 Ultra Low Input RNA kit.

This clonotype has a single count. Its antigen is undetermined. A single record per CDR3 protein comes from TCRdb applying MiXCR to the 5' RACE reads. In the table there are a few hundred thousand distinct CDR3 sequences, about 19% of which are singletons. The CDR3 covers 13 residues. Germline V lookup: CDR1 MNHNS, CDR2 SASEGT. V dropped 6 bases and J dropped 3 bases, with 12 bases sitting between them. Study outcomes and limitations: Repertoires obtained by FACS sorting could include abundant clonotypes that entered as contaminants from the bulk population. Reappearance after the booster was seen for most primary-vaccination clones, at 95% to 96% CD4 and about 90% CD8.

The source material was PBMCs, sampled 15 days after the yellow fever booster vaccination. This receptor was taken from a man younger than 40 who received the YFV17D yellow fever vaccine. The chain has TRBV6-1 and TRBJ2-7, with D possibly being TRBD1 or TRBD2 (5 bases each). CDR3 nucleotides: TGTGCCAGCAGACTGGGACCAGTCTACGAGCAGTACTTC. Translating gives CASRLGPVYEQYF.